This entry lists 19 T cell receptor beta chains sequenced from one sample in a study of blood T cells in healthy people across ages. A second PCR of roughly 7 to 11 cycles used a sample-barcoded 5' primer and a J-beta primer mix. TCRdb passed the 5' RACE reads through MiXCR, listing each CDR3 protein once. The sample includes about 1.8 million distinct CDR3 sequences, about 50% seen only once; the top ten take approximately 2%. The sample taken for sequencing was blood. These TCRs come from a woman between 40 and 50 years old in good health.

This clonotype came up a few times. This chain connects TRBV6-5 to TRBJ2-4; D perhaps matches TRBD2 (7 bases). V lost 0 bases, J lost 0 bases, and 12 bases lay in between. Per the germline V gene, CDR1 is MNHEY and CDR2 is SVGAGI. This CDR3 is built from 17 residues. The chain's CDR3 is CASSYSNREGAKNIQYF. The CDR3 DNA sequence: TGTGCCAGCAGTTACTCGAACAGGGAGGGAGCCAAAAACATTCAGTACTTC.

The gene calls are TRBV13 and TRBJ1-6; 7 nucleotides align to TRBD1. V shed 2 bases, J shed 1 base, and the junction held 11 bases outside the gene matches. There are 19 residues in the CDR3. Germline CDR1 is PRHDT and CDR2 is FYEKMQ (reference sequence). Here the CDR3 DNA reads TGTGCCAGCAGCTTATTACAGGGGCCACCTTCGTCCTATAATTCACCCCTCCACTTT. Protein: CASSLLQGPPSSYNSPLHF.

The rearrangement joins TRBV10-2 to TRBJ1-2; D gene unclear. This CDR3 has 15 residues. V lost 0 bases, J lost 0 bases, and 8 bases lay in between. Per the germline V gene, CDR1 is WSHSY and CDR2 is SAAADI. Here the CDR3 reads CASSESRETNYGYTF. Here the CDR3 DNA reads TGCGCCAGCAGTGAGTCAAGGGAGACTAACTATGGCTACACCTTC.

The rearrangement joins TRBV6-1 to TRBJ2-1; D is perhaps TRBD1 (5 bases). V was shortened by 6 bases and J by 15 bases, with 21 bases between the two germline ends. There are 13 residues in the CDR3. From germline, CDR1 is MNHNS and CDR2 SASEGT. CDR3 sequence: CASRDIGPYQWFF. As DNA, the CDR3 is TGTGCCAGCAGGGACATCGGCCCGTATCAGTGGTTCTTC.

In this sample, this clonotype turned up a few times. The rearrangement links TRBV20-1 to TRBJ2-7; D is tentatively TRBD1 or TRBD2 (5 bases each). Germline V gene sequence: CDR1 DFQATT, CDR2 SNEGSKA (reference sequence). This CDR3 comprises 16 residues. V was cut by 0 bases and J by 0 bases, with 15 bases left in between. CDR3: CSARDHGAGSSYEQYF. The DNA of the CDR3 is TGCAGTGCTAGAGACCACGGGGCAGGGAGCTCCTACGAGCAGTACTTC.

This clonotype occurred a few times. The CDR3 DNA is TGTGCCAGCAGCCGCCGACAGGACCGCACAGATACGCAGTATTTT. Protein: CASSRRQDRTDTQYF. The chain couples TRBV7-9 to TRBJ2-3, with D possibly TRBD1 on 6 matching bases. Germline lookup yields CDR1 SEHNR and CDR2 FQNEAQ (reference sequence). This CDR3 contains 15 residues. Between the trimmed V and J ends, which lost 5 bases and 1 base, there was a span of 13 bases.

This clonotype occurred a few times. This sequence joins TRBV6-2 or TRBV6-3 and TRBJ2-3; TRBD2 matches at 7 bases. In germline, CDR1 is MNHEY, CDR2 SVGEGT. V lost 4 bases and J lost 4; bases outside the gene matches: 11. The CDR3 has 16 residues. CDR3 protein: CASSLLGPAGADTQYF. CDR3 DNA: TGTGCCAGCAGTTTGCTCGGGCCGGCGGGGGCAGATACGCAGTATTTT.

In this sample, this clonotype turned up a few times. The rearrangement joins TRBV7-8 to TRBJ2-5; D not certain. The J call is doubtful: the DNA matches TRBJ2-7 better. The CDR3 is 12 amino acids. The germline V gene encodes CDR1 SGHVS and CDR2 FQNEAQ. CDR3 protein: CASSLISAEQYF. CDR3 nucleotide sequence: TGTGCCAGCAGCTTAATTTCGGCCGAGCAGTACTTC.

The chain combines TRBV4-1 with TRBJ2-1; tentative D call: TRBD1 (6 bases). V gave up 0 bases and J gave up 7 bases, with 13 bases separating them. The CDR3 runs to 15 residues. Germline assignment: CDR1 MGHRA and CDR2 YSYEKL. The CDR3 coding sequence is TGCGCCAGCAGCCAAGAAACAGGGATTAGGAATGAGCAGTTCTTC. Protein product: CASSQETGIRNEQFF.

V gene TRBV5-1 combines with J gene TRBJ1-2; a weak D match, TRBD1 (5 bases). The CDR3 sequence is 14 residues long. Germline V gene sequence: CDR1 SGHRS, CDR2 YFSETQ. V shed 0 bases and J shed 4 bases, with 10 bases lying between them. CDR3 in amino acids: CASSLDEGLYGYTF. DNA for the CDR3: TGCGCCAGCAGCTTGGATGAGGGGCTCTATGGCTACACCTTC.

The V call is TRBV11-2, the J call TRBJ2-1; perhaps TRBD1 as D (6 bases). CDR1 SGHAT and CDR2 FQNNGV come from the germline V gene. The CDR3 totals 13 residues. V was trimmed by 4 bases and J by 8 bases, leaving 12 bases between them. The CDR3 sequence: CASSSSQGDEQFF. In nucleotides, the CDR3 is TGTGCCAGCAGCTCCTCACAGGGAGATGAGCAGTTCTTC.

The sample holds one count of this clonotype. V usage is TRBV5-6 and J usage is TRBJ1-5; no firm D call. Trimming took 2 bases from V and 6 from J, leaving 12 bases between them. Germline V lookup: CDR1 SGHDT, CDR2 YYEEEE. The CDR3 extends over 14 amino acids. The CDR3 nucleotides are TGTGCCAGCAGCTTTTCGGCAGATCGTCAGCCCCAGCATTTT. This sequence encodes CASSFSADRQPQHF.

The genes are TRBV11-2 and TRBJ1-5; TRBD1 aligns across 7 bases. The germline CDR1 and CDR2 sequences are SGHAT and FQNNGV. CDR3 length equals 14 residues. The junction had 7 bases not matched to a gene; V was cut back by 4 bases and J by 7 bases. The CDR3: CASSSGRGRQPQHF. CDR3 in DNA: TGTGCCAGCAGCTCGGGCAGGGGGAGGCAGCCCCAGCATTTT.

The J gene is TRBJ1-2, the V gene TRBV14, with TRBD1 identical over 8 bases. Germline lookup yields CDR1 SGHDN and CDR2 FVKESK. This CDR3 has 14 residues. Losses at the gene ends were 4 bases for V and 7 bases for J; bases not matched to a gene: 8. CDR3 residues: CASSPIGQGAGYTF. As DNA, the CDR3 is TGTGCCAGCAGCCCCATTGGACAGGGTGCTGGCTACACCTTC.

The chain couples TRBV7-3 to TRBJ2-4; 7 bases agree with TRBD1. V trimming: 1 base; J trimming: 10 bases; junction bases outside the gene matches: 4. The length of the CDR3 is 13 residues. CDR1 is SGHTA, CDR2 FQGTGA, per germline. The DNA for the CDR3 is TGTGCCAGCAGCTTAAACAGGGGAGAGATTCAGTACTTC. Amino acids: CASSLNRGEIQYF.

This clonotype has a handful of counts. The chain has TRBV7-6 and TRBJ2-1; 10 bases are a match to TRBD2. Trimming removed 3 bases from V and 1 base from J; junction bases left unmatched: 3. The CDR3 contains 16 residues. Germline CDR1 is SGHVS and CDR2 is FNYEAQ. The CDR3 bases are TGTGCCAGCAGCTTTACTAGCGGGGATTCCTACAATGAGCAGTTCTTC. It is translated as CASSFTSGDSYNEQFF.

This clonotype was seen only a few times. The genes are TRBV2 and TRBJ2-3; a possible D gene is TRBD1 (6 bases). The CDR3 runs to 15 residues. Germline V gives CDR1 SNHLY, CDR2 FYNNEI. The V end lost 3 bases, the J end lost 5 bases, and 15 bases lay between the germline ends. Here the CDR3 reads CASSDFRWTEDTQYF. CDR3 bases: TGTGCCAGCAGTGATTTTCGGTGGACAGAAGATACGCAGTATTTT. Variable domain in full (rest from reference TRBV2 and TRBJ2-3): EPEVTQTPSHQVTQMGQEVILRCVPISNHLYFYWYRQILGQKVEFLVSFYNNEISEKSEIFDDQFSVERPDGSNFTLKIRSTKLEDSAMYFCASSDFRWTEDTQYFGPGTRLTVL.

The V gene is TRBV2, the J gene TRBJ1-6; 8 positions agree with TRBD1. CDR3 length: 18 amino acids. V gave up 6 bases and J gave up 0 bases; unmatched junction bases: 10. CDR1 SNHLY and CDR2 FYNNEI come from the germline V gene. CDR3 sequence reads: CASSVSGGRSSYNSPLHF. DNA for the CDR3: TGTGCCAGCAGCGTTTCAGGGGGCAGGAGCTCCTATAATTCACCCCTCCACTTT.

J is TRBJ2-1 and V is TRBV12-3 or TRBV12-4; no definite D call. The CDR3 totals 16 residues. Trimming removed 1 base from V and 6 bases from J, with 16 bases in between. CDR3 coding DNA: TGTGCCAGCAGTTTAGAGGTTGGGTCAGCCCCCAATGAGCAGTTCTTC. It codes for CASSLEVGSAPNEQFF.